This T cell receptor beta chain was obtained from a study of identical twins. MiXCR was run by TCRdb on the 5' RACE reads, yielding one entry per CDR3 protein. The sample holds a few hundred thousand distinct CDR3 sequences; around 9.6% are singletons and the top ten take 3%. This clonotype has just a few counts. The sample was also reused in another study, on yellow fever vaccine responses in identical twins.

This receptor was identified in a woman aged 18-29 years in good health. Specimen: PBMCs.

For the CDR3, the DNA is TGTGCCAGCAATTTCGGAGATACGCAGTATTTT. It is translated as CASNFGDTQYF. This chain connects TRBV27 to TRBJ2-3; the D is unclear. This CDR3 comprises 11 residues. Germline V gene sequence: CDR1 MNHEY, CDR2 SMNVEV (reference sequence). V lost 7 bases, J lost 5 bases, and 7 bases lay in between.